One sample yielded the 24 T cell receptor beta chains listed below, sequenced in a study of Graves' ophthalmopathy and Graves' hyperthyroidism. The sequenced template was RNA, covering the TCR beta CDR3 region. Investigators did first-round RT-PCR with HTBI primers, then second-round multiplex PCR. One entry per CDR3 protein results from TCRdb running MiXCR on the multiplex PCR reads. The sample includes about 620,000 distinct CDR3 sequences, 22% of them seen just once. The material sequenced was peripheral blood. Receptors originate from a woman aged 18-30 years with stable Graves' hyperthyroidism. Some clones in this sample may be carry-over from other donors' samples.

This chain connects TRBV20-1 to TRBJ1-6; the D is unclear. The CDR3 spans 14 residues. V was pared by 1 base and J by 7 bases, with 11 bases between. The germline V gene has CDR1 DFQATT and CDR2 SNEGSKA (reference sequence). The CDR3, as DNA: TGCAGTGCTAGAGGGACCATCGAAAATTCACCCCTCCACTTT. Translation gives CSARGTIENSPLHF.

This clonotype was seen at least ten times. The chain joins TRBV20-1 to TRBJ1-6, with D possibly TRBD1 on 6 matching bases. V lost 6 bases and J 3 bases, leaving 9 bases between the germline ends. CDR1 is DFQATT and CDR2 is SNEGSKA in the germline V gene (reference sequence). The CDR3 sequence is 13 residues long. Here the CDR3 reads CSARTDYNSPLHF. The CDR3 DNA reads as TGCAGTGCCCGGACAGACTATAATTCACCCCTCCACTTT.

This clonotype occurred many times. The rearrangement joins TRBV6-2 or TRBV6-3 to TRBJ1-2, with unresolved D. Trimming stripped 4 bases from V and 4 bases from J, with 13 bases between. The CDR3 extends over 14 amino acids. The germline V gene encodes CDR1 MNHEY and CDR2 SVGEGT. The CDR3 DNA reads TGTGCCAGCAGTTCCCATCAGAGGTTCTATGGCTACACCTTC. It translates to CASSSHQRFYGYTF.

The chain combines TRBV6-5 with TRBJ1-5, with D possibly matching TRBD1 (5 bases). This CDR3 has 17 residues. Germline V gene lookup returns CDR1 MNHEY and CDR2 SVGAGI. V lost 4 bases to trimming and J lost 1 base, with 17 bases between them. CDR3 region: CASSSQTVFGSNQPQHF. DNA for the CDR3: TGTGCCAGCAGTTCGCAGACAGTCTTCGGAAGCAATCAGCCCCAGCATTTT.

The V gene is TRBV6-1, the J gene TRBJ2-2, with 9 positions matching TRBD2. The CDR3 is made up of 14 amino acids. The V segment lost 6 bases and the J segment 6 bases; nucleotides outside the gene matches: 5. CDR1 is MNHNS, CDR2 SASEGT, per germline. The CDR3 region is CASRRAGGSGELFF. DNA of the CDR3: TGTGCCAGCAGGAGAGCGGGAGGTTCCGGGGAGCTGTTTTTT.

This clonotype appeared many times. V and J are TRBV27 and TRBJ2-5, with D perhaps matching TRBD1 (6 bases). The CDR3 has 15 amino acids. Deletions cut 1 base from V and 0 bases from J, with 9 bases between. Germline V gene lookup returns CDR1 MNHEY and CDR2 SMNVEV (reference sequence). Here the CDR3 reads CASSLLPGDQETQYF. As DNA, the CDR3 is TGTGCCAGCAGTTTATTGCCAGGGGACCAAGAGACCCAGTACTTC.

This clonotype occurred many times. The chain uses TRBV7-2 and TRBJ1-3; no firm D call. This CDR3 has 14 amino acids. Per germline, CDR1 SGHTA and CDR2 FQGNSA. The ends were cut back, 7 bases at V and 0 bases at J, with 10 bases in the middle. The CDR3 is CASTRGGSGNTIYF. CDR3 DNA sequence: TGTGCCAGCACGCGAGGTGGCTCTGGAAACACCATATATTTT.

The genes are TRBV5-1 and TRBJ2-2; weak D call: TRBD2 (6 bases). The CDR3 consists of 18 residues. The germline gives CDR1 SGHRS, CDR2 YFSETQ. With 3 bases removed from V and 0 bases from J, the gap between germline ends came to 18 bases. The CDR3 here is CASSSRVLARTNTGELFF. As DNA, the CDR3 is TGCGCCAGCAGCTCACGCGTCCTAGCGCGCACGAACACCGGGGAGCTGTTTTTT.

Ten or more counts support this clonotype. The rearrangement links TRBV28 to TRBJ1-5, with D uncertain. The CDR3 consists of 15 residues. The germline V and J ends were trimmed by 1 base and 1 base, with 8 bases remaining between them. Germline V lookup: CDR1 MDHEN, CDR2 SYDVKM. Written as DNA, the CDR3 is TGTGCCAGCAGTTTATCGGACGGGAGCAATCAGCCCCAGCATTTT. Translating gives CASSLSDGSNQPQHF.

This clonotype occurred many times. The chain links TRBV19 to TRBJ1-6; TRBD1 matches 12 bases. V shed 6 bases and J 9 bases; nucleotides not matched to a gene: 9. CDR1 and CDR2 (germline): LNHDA, SQIVND (reference sequence). The CDR3 runs to 16 residues. The CDR3 reads CASRPEGTGGRSPLHF. In nucleotides, the CDR3 is TGTGCCAGTAGACCGGAAGGGACAGGGGGCCGTTCACCCCTCCACTTT.

This clonotype has ten or more counts. The V gene is TRBV28, the J gene TRBJ2-2; 7 nucleotides match TRBD1. CDR1 and CDR2 (germline): MDHEN, SYDVKM. The V segment lost 11 bases and the J segment 3 bases; nucleotides outside the gene matches: 3. The CDR3 totals 12 residues. The CDR3 sequence: CAARGHTGELFF. The CDR3 DNA reads as TGTGCCGCGAGGGGGCACACCGGGGAGCTGTTTTTT.

This clonotype was recorded many times. V gene TRBV14 combines with J gene TRBJ2-7; D may be TRBD1 or TRBD2 (5 bases each). This CDR3 is 15 amino acids long. CDR1 and CDR2 from the germline V gene are SGHDN and FVKESK. V lost 4 bases, J lost 3 bases, and 16 bases lay in between. CDR3 protein: CASSRTNRDLYEQYF. The CDR3 bases are TGTGCCAGCAGCCGAACAAACCGGGACCTCTACGAGCAGTACTTC.

The rearrangement links TRBV5-1 to TRBJ1-2; 8 bases are shared with TRBD1. CDR3 length: 15 residues. CDR1 SGHRS and CDR2 YFSETQ come from the germline V gene. V gave up 3 bases and J gave up 4 bases; unmatched junction bases: 8. As DNA, the CDR3 is TGCGCCAGCAGCTCTGGACAGGGATTTACCTATGGCTACACCTTC. Translated: CASSSGQGFTYGYTF. Full variable domain (outside the CDR3, taken from reference TRBV5-1 and TRBJ1-2): KAGVTQTPRYLIKTRGQQVTLSCSPISGHRSVSWYQQTPGQGLQFLFEYFSETQRNKGNFPGRFSGRQFSNSRSEMNVSTLELGDSALYLCASSSGQGFTYGYTFGSGTRLTVV.

This clonotype appeared many times. V is TRBV2 and J is TRBJ1-1, with TRBD1 as a possible D gene (5 bases). CDR3 length: 12 residues. V was shortened by 7 bases and J by 5 bases, with 11 bases between the two germline ends. Germline V gene lookup returns CDR1 SNHLY and CDR2 FYNNEI. The CDR3: CASKKGRTEAFF. The CDR3 DNA reads TGTGCCAGCAAAAAGGGGAGGACTGAAGCTTTCTTT.

The gene calls are TRBV29-1 and TRBJ1-5; a weak D match, TRBD1 (5 bases). This CDR3 is built from 13 residues. Germline loops: CDR1 SQVTM, CDR2 ANQGSEA. V dropped 6 bases and J dropped 4 bases, with 13 bases sitting between them. The CDR3 sequence: CSVLGTANQPQHF. The CDR3 DNA sequence: TGCAGCGTGCTAGGGACGGCGAATCAGCCCCAGCATTTT.

The chain uses TRBV19 and TRBJ1-5; 7 nucleotides line up with TRBD1. V shed 5 bases and J 7 bases; nucleotides not matched to a gene: 11. The length of the CDR3 is 15 residues. Germline values: CDR1 LNHDA, CDR2 SQIVND (reference sequence). The CDR3 DNA sequence: TGTGCCAGTAGTGGGACAGTCGATCGGAACCAGCCCCAGCATTTT. It encodes CASSGTVDRNQPQHF.

In its sample, this clonotype was seen many times. V and J are TRBV12-3 or TRBV12-4 and TRBJ2-2, with 7 bases identical to TRBD2. The CDR3 is 15 amino acids. Trimming at V came to 7 bases and at J to 5 bases, leaving 10 bases not matched to a gene. In DNA, the CDR3 is TGTGCCAGCACCCTGGGAGGGGCGCGTACCGGGGAGCTGTTTTTT. It codes for CASTLGGARTGELFF.

This clonotype was detected ten times or more. The CDR3 spells CATSDLGSAGTRTGELFF. The DNA of the CDR3 is TGTGCCACCAGTGATTTAGGATCGGCGGGAACTAGGACCGGGGAGCTGTTTTTT. This chain uses TRBV24-1 with TRBJ2-2, with a weak D call TRBD2 (6 bases). CDR3 length equals 18 residues. Trimming shortened V by 1 base and J by 5 bases, and 19 bases separated the two germline ends. Germline CDR1 is KGHDR and CDR2 is SFDVKD.

In its sample, this clonotype was seen a few times. The chain couples TRBV5-1 to TRBJ2-2, with 8 bases lining up with TRBD2. The CDR3 spans 15 residues. Per germline, CDR1 SGHRS and CDR2 YFSETQ. Trimming took 0 bases from V and 5 from J; bases not matched to a gene: 3. The CDR3 bases are TGCGCCAGCAGCTTGGCAGCGGGAGTGACCGGGGAGCTGTTTTTT. Translating gives CASSLAAGVTGELFF.

This clonotype was found many times. The chain carries TRBV6-2 or TRBV6-3 and TRBJ2-7; the D is unclear. Trimming pared 6 bases from V and 5 bases from J, leaving 14 bases between. CDR1 MNHEY and CDR2 SVGEGT come from the germline V gene. This CDR3 region has 13 residues. Here the CDR3 DNA reads TGTGCCAGCAGAGACTCACAGTGGGACGAGCAGTACTTC. This codes for CASRDSQWDEQYF.

This sequence joins TRBV6-1 and TRBJ2-5, with D perhaps TRBD1 (5 bases). The CDR3 is 15 residues long. V lost 8 bases and J 4 bases, leaving 20 bases between the germline ends. CDR1 and CDR2 from the germline V gene are MNHNS and SASEGT. In nucleotides, the CDR3 is TGTGCCAGCTCCGAAACGGCAGGGTTTTCAGAGACCCAGTACTTC. Its protein product is CASSETAGFSETQYF.

This clonotype was observed at least ten times. The genes are TRBV6-2 or TRBV6-3 and TRBJ2-7, with D possibly matching TRBD2 (5 bases). V dropped 4 bases and J dropped 2 bases, with 18 bases sitting between them. CDR3 size: 16 residues. Germline values: CDR1 MNHEY, CDR2 SVGEGT. In DNA, the CDR3 is TGTGCCAGCAGTTTGGGCGGGCAGCGGAAAACCTACGAGCAGTACTTC. Protein: CASSLGGQRKTYEQYF.

This clonotype was seen a few times. The genes are TRBV6-5 and TRBJ1-1; no firm D call. This CDR3 region has 16 residues. V dropped 2 bases and J dropped 4 bases, with 17 bases sitting between them. Germline loops: CDR1 MNHEY, CDR2 SVGAGI. CDR3: CASSYDVVRWGTEAFF. CDR3 DNA: TGTGCCAGCAGTTACGACGTGGTTAGGTGGGGCACTGAAGCTTTCTTT.

CDR3 loop: CASSLFGTGVWPQHF. CDR3 DNA sequence: TGTGCCAGCAGCTTGTTCGGGACGGGGGTTTGGCCCCAGCATTTT. The rearrangement uses TRBV5-6 and TRBJ1-5, with a possible D match to TRBD1 (5 bases). The CDR3 has 15 amino acids. CDR1 SGHDT and CDR2 YYEEEE come from the germline V gene. V was pared by 1 base and J by 9 bases, with 17 bases between.